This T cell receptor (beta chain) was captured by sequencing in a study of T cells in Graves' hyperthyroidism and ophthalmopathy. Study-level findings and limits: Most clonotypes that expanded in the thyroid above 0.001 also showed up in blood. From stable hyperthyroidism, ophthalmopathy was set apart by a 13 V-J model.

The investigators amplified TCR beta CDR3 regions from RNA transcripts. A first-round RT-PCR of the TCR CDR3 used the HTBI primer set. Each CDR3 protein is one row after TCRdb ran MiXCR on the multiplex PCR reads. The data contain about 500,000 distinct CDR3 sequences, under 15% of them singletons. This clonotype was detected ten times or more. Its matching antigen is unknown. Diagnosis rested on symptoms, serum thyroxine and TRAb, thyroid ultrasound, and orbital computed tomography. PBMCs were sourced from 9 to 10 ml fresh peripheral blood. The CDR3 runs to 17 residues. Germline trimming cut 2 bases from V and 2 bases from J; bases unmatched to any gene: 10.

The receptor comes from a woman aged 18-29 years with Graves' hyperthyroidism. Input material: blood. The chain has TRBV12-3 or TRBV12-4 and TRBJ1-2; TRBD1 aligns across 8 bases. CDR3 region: CASSLWMTGEYNYGYTF. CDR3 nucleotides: TGTGCCAGCAGTTTATGGATGACAGGGGAATACAACTATGGCTACACCTTC.